This T cell receptor beta chain appears in the sequencing data of a study of cytomegalovirus exposure and HLA in healthy donors. Findings of the study overall: In a later analysis, TCR beta V- and J-gene trimming was associated with a missense DCLRE1C variant.

The PCR made use of 60 Vbeta and 13 Jbeta primers. Produced via immunoSEQ multiplex PCR; TCRdb's table is partial and in-frame only. The table includes under 300,000 clones, approximately 81% detected once. Germline CDR1 reads SGHAT; CDR2 reads FQNNGV. J was trimmed by 6 bases and V by 1 base; bases with no gene match: 2. The length of the CDR3 is 13 residues. Worth noting for this clone: Its matching antigen is unknown.

The source of this sequence is a woman aged 55-70 years in good health and CMV-seropositive. Sequences were obtained from PBMCs. V gene TRBV11-2 combines with J gene TRBJ1-2, with 7 bases identical to TRBD1. CDR3 sequence reads: CASSLAQGNGYTF. The CDR3 region has the DNA TGTGCCAGCAGCTTAGCACAGGGGAATGGCTACACCTTC.